This passage covers 27 T cell receptor delta chains from one sample sequenced in a study of gamma-delta T cells after stem cell transplantation. TCRdb fed the RT-PCR reads to CATT. Of more than 1,000 delta-chain clones listed, roughly 3.3% are singletons. Material: gamma-delta T cells. The receptors were sampled from a human donor. It is not recorded whose cells these are; they may come from a transplant donor.

This clone was seen only a few times. A far larger clone is just one base off, so this is likely a read error. This same CDR3 is encoded by further DNA sequences in the sample. This chain links TRDV1 with TRDJ1; 10 bases match TRDD3. The CDR3 is 22 amino acids. The V segment lost 4 bases and the J segment 0 bases; nucleotides outside the gene matches: 23. CDR1 and CDR2 (germline): TSWWSYY, QGS. CDR3: CALGVTSGLRLGDAMYTDKLIF. The CDR3 bases are TGTGCTCTTGGGGTTACTTCCGGCCTTCGACTGGGGGATGCGATGTACACCGATAAACTCATCTTT.

In the case of this clone: The protein that TCRdb holds for this DNA derives from a much larger clone and differs from the translated DNA at residue 15, which likely indicates a read error; the protein shown here is translated from the DNA. V usage is TRDV2 and J usage is TRDJ3; 9 nucleotides align to TRDD3. This CDR3 is 21 amino acids long. Germline V gives CDR1 GEAIGNYY, CDR2 EKD. CDR3 DNA sequence: TGTGCCTGTGACCGGCTGCTGGGGGATTCCGGCAGATCCTGGGGCACCCGACAGATGTTTTTC. Translated, it gives CACDRLLGDSGRSWGTRQMFF.

This clone came up a few times. A far larger clone is off by one base, so a read error is likely. The rearrangement links TRDV2 to TRDJ2, with D perhaps matching TRDD3 (5 bases). The CDR3 runs to 15 residues. Germline assignment: CDR1 GEAIGNYY and CDR2 EKD. V was trimmed by 0 bases and J by 6 bases, leaving 13 bases between them. The CDR3 coding sequence is TGTGCCTGTGACACCTTGGATGCGGGGGCAGCACAACTCTTCTTT. Amino acids: CACDTLDAGAAQLFF.

This clone was picked up a small number of times. This likely stems from a read error, as it lies one base from a far larger clone. This sample includes further DNA sequences coding for the same CDR3. The chain uses TRDV2 and TRDJ3; 11 bases line up with TRDD3. Germline CDR1 GEAIGNYY, CDR2 EKD. The CDR3 runs 19 residues. CDR3 protein: CACDTAGGYPDWDTRQMFF. CDR3 DNA sequence: TGTGCCTGCGACACCGCTGGGGGATACCCGGACTGGGACACCCGACAGATGTTTTTC.

Only a few counts were recorded for this clone. This DNA's translation and the protein TCRdb lists, from a much larger clone, do not match at residue 12, likely due to a read error; the protein shown is translated from the DNA. The chain links TRDV2 to TRDJ3; possibly TRDD3 for D (6 bases). Germline V lookup: CDR1 GEAIGNYY, CDR2 EKD. The CDR3 runs 17 residues. Here the CDR3 reads CACDTPEEDWDARQMFF. The CDR3 DNA follows: TGTGCCTGTGACACCCCCGAGGAAGACTGGGACGCCCGACAGATGTTTTTC.

This clone was seen more than once but under ten times. It is likely a read error: a sequence one base away is far more abundant. This chain uses TRDV2 with TRDJ3, with 7 bases lining up with TRDD3. CDR1 and CDR2 from the germline V gene are GEAIGNYY and EKD. The CDR3 runs to 23 residues. J lost 0 bases, V lost 5 bases, and 24 bases had no gene match. The CDR3 spells CACGTVRYAGGVTSSWDTRQMFF. Here the CDR3 DNA reads TGTGCCTGTGGCACGGTAAGGTACGCTGGGGGCGTTACCAGCTCCTGGGACACCCGACAGATGTTTTTC.

Only a few counts were recorded for this clone. TCRdb shows a much larger clone's protein in place of this DNA's translation, and the two differ at residue 12, likely through a read error; the protein shown is translated from the DNA. The chain carries TRDV3 and TRDJ1; tentative D call: TRDD3 (5 bases). Germline CDR1 reads TVYSNPD; CDR2 reads GDNSRS (reference sequence). The V and J ends lost 1 base and 6 bases respectively, with 27 bases between them. CDR3 size: 17 residues. The CDR3, as DNA: TGTGCCTTTAAGTGTCCTGGATGGGGACCCAATGACAATAAACTCATCTTT. Translation: CAFKCPGWGPNDNKLIF. The variable domain in full, with the rest retrieved from reference TRDV3 and TRDJ1, is CDKVTQSSPDQTVASGSEVVLLCTYDTVYSNPDLFWYRIRPDYSFQFVFYGDNSRSEGADFTQGRFSVKHILTQKAFHLVISPVRTEDSATYYCAFKCPGWGPNDNKLIFGKGTRVTVEP.

Comments on this clone: TCRdb's listed protein matches a much larger clone and diverges from this DNA's translation at residue 5, likely through a read error; the protein shown comes from the DNA. The chain joins TRDV2 to TRDJ1, with D uncertain. From germline, CDR1 is GEAIGNYY and CDR2 EKD. The CDR3 has 14 residues. The V end lost 3 bases, the J end lost 5 bases, and 15 bases lay between the germline ends. CDR3 coding DNA: TGTGCCTGTGACGCCGTCGGTGAAGAGGATAAACTCATCTTT. Translation gives CACDAVGEEDKLIF.

Concerning this clone itself: This likely stems from a read error, as it lies one base from a far larger clone. This chain uses TRDV2 with TRDJ1, with TRDD3 matching over 8 bases. The CDR3 is 14 amino acids. CDR1 and CDR2 (germline): GEAIGNYY, EKD. Germline trimming cut 3 bases from V and 8 bases from J; bases unmatched to any gene: 10. The CDR3 loop reads CACDPLQGDKKLIF. DNA of the CDR3: TGTGCCTGTGACCCGTTACAGGGGGATAAAAAACTCATCTTT.

In its sample, this clone is medium-sized. A read error may be the cause here, since a much bigger clone is one base away. This chain joins TRDV2 and TRDJ3; TRDD3 agrees at 8 bases. This CDR3 region has 19 residues. CDR1 GEAIGNYY and CDR2 EKD come from the germline V gene. CDR3 sequence: CACDTVWGSLSWDTRQTFF. CDR3 DNA: TGTGCCTGTGACACCGTCTGGGGGAGTCTTTCCTGGGACACCCGACAGACGTTTTTC.

This clone counts as large. This CDR3 is also generated by other DNA sequences in the sample. V and J are TRDV1 and TRDJ1; 9 bases are shared with TRDD3. The junction had 24 bases not matched to a gene; V was cut back by 4 bases and J by 0 bases. The germline CDR1 and CDR2 sequences are TSWWSYY and QGS. The CDR3 sequence is 22 residues long. CDR3 bases: TGTGCTCTTGGGGTTCTGGGCCTTCCCGGTACTGGGGGACTCGGGTACACCGATAAACTCATCTTT. This encodes CALGVLGLPGTGGLGYTDKLIF.

Regarding this clone: Given a far larger clone just one base away, this is likely a sequencing read error. V is TRDV2 and J is TRDJ1; maybe TRDD3 (6 bases). V lost 5 bases to trimming and J lost 0 bases, with 45 bases between them. From germline, CDR1 is GEAIGNYY and CDR2 EKD. The CDR3 runs to 25 residues. CDR3 bases: TGTGCCTGTGGCCCCTGGATGGCCCCCTTACGAGATGGGGGCTCCCACACCCATAACACCGATAAACTCATCTTT. It specifies CACGPWMAPLRDGGSHTHNTDKLIF.

On this clone itself: A read error is likely here: a far larger clone is one base away. The same CDR3 can be traced to other DNA sequences in this sample. The rearrangement links TRDV2 to TRDJ3; 7 positions agree with TRDD3. The CDR3 runs to 23 residues. The germline V gene encodes CDR1 GEAIGNYY and CDR2 EKD. The V and J ends lost 1 base and 0 bases, in that order; junction bases with no gene match: 20. The CDR3 coding sequence is TGTGCCTGTGACACAGTAAGGTACGCTGGGGGCGTTACCAGCTCCTGGGACACCCGACAGATGTTTTTC. It encodes CACDTVRYAGGVTSSWDTRQMFF.

On this clone itself: TCRdb lists the protein of a much larger clone for this DNA, which differs at residue 10, so this is likely a read error; the protein given here is translated from the DNA itself. The gene calls are TRDV2 and TRDJ3; possibly TRDD3 for D (6 bases). Germline CDR1 GEAIGNYY, CDR2 EKD. The CDR3 length is 16 residues. CDR3 loop: CACDIRSSWGTRQMFF. The CDR3, as DNA: TGTGCCTGTGACATAAGAAGCTCCTGGGGCACCCGACAGATGTTTTTC.

This clone was detected a few times. With a far larger clone one base away, a read error is the likely cause. Other DNA sequences in this specimen translate into the identical CDR3. The gene calls are TRDV2 and TRDJ1; TRDD3 matches at 12 bases. Unmatched junction bases numbered 13, after V lost 5 bases and J lost 1 base. This CDR3 contains 18 residues. Germline V lookup: CDR1 GEAIGNYY, CDR2 EKD. DNA of the CDR3: TGTGCCTGTGGCCCTTTAGTACTGGGGGATACAGTCACCGATAAACTCATCTTT. The encoded protein is CACGPLVLGDTVTDKLIF.

This clone was counted between two and nine times. TCRdb's listed protein matches a much larger clone and diverges from this DNA's translation at residue 14, likely through a read error; the protein shown comes from the DNA. This chain connects TRDV2 to TRDJ3, with TRDD3 identical over 8 bases. CDR3 size: 19 residues. CDR1 and CDR2 from the germline V gene are GEAIGNYY and EKD. The CDR3 loop is CACDTVWGSLSWDNRQMFF. DNA of the CDR3: TGTGCCTGTGACACCGTCTGGGGGAGTCTTTCCTGGGACAACCGACAGATGTTTTTC.

This clone has a handful of counts. TCRdb's entry gives the protein of a much larger clone, which mismatches this DNA's translation at residue 14, likely from a read error; the protein reported here is translated from the DNA. The rearrangement uses TRDV2 and TRDJ1; D unclear. This CDR3 contains 15 residues. Looked up from germline, CDR1 is GEAIGNYY and CDR2 is EKD. CDR3 protein: CACDTVDLSTDKLTF. In DNA, the CDR3 is TGTGCCTGTGACACCGTCGATTTGTCCACCGATAAACTCACCTTT.

In its sample, this clone was seen a few times. The amino acid sequence in TCRdb belongs to a much larger clone and departs from this DNA's translation at residue 6, likely a sequencing read error; the sequence shown is translated from the DNA. Written as DNA, the CDR3 is TGTGCCTGTGACACAGTGTACCGTACTGGGGGATACCACACCGATAAACTCATCTTT. Its protein product is CACDTVYRTGGYHTDKLIF. This chain links TRDV2 with TRDJ1, with 12 nucleotides matching TRDD3. CDR3 length: 19 residues. The germline V gene encodes CDR1 GEAIGNYY and CDR2 EKD. The V segment lost 1 base and the J segment 0 bases; nucleotides outside the gene matches: 11.

This clone was counted between two and nine times. A read error is likely here: a far larger clone is one base away. This CDR3 is also generated by other DNA sequences in the sample. The chain is built from TRDV2 and TRDJ1; TRDD3 matches 8 bases. J lost 0 bases, V lost 0 bases, and 17 bases had no gene match. The CDR3 runs to 20 residues. The germline CDR1 and CDR2 sequences are GEAIGNYY and EKD. The CDR3 spells CACDTISPGGYSTYTDKLIF. CDR3 coding DNA: TGTGCCTGTGACACCATTTCCCCGGGGGGATATTCCACTTACACCGATAAACTCATCTTT.

This clone was seen a handful of times. A far larger clone is a single base away, which makes a read error likely. This sequence joins TRDV2 and TRDJ1, with TRDD3 matching over 13 bases. The CDR3 extends over 19 amino acids. In germline, CDR1 is GEAIGNYY, CDR2 EKD. The CDR3 region is CACDTLILGDTATTNKLIF. CDR3 nucleotide sequence: TGTGCCTGTGACACCCTTATACTGGGGGATACGGCTACCACCAATAAACTCATCTTT.

Comment on this clone: It is likely a read error: a sequence one base away is far more abundant. This rearrangement joins TRDV2 to TRDJ1, with D uncertain. V lost 5 bases and J lost 0, with 9 bases in between. The CDR3 extends over 13 amino acids. In germline, CDR1 is GEAIGNYY, CDR2 EKD. The CDR3 DNA is TGTGCCTGTGGCACGTTCAACACCGATAAACTCATCTTT. Its protein is CACGTFNTDKLIF.

Of note for this clone: The TCRdb protein, from a much larger clone, departs from this DNA's translation at residue 10, likely by read error; the protein shown derives from the DNA. The V and J genes are TRDV1 and TRDJ2; D is unclear. CDR1 TSWWSYY and CDR2 QGS come from the germline V gene. V lost 0 bases, J lost 6 bases, and 11 bases lay in between. The CDR3 has 15 residues. CDR3 nucleotide sequence: TGTGCTCTTGGGGAACTATCCCGAGGGGCAGCACAACTCTTCTTT. Protein product: CALGELSRGAAQLFF.

This clone was detected only a few times. TCRdb shows a much larger clone's protein in place of this DNA's translation, and the two differ at residue 11, likely through a read error; the protein shown is translated from the DNA. The chain uses TRDV2 and TRDJ1, with TRDD3 identical over 7 bases. The V segment lost 0 bases and the J segment 0 bases; nucleotides outside the gene matches: 15. This CDR3 spans 19 amino acids. Germline V lookup: CDR1 GEAIGNYY, CDR2 EKD. CDR3 DNA sequence: TGTGCCTGTGACACCCTAGAGGGTACTGGGGTATACAACACCGATAAACTCATCTTT. This codes for CACDTLEGTGVYNTDKLIF.

As regards this clone: One base separates it from a far larger clone, so it is likely a read error. This sample includes further DNA sequences coding for the same CDR3. The chain combines TRDV2 with TRDJ1; D perhaps matches TRDD3 (6 bases). This CDR3 spans 22 amino acids. In germline, CDR1 is GEAIGNYY, CDR2 EKD. This CDR3 is CACDTMLGVDQAPLRGTDKLIF. CDR3 in DNA: TGTGCCTGCGACACGATGTTGGGGGTCGACCAAGCCCCGTTGCGCGGCACCGATAAACTCATCTTT.

This clone was detected a few times. The V call is TRDV2, the J call TRDJ1; 12 positions agree with TRDD3. The CDR3 is 19 amino acids. Losses at the gene ends were 3 bases for V and 1 base for J; bases not matched to a gene: 14. CDR1 is GEAIGNYY, CDR2 EKD, per germline. CDR3 residues: CACDSLLGDTRGSTDKLIF. Written as DNA, the CDR3 is TGTGCCTGTGACTCTCTACTGGGGGATACCAGGGGGTCCACCGATAAACTCATCTTT.

Only a few counts were recorded for this clone. Given a far larger clone just one base away, this is likely a sequencing read error. This sample also contains other DNA sequences that code for the same CDR3. V gene TRDV2 combines with J gene TRDJ1; tentatively, D is TRDD3 (5 bases). The CDR3 runs 17 residues. Germline assignment: CDR1 GEAIGNYY and CDR2 EKD. The V end lost 0 bases, the J end lost 0 bases, and 16 bases lay between the germline ends. In nucleotides, the CDR3 is TGTGCCTGTGACACCGTCGGGGGGCCTATGTACACCGATAAACTCATCTTT. It translates to CACDTVGGPMYTDKLIF.

As regards this clone: This DNA translates differently at residue 16 from the TCRdb protein, which is that of a much larger clone; a read error is likely, and the protein shown is the DNA's own translation. The J gene is TRDJ3, the V gene TRDV2, with 9 bases matching TRDD3. This CDR3 has 21 residues. Germline values: CDR1 GEAIGNYY, CDR2 EKD. The CDR3 reads CACDRLLGDSGRSWDIRQMFF. The DNA for the CDR3 is TGTGCCTGTGACCGGCTGCTGGGGGATTCCGGCAGATCCTGGGACATCCGACAGATGTTTTTC.